This T cell receptor (beta chain) was sequenced during a study of cytomegalovirus exposure and HLA in healthy donors. Study summary: There were approximately 85 million unique TCRs (from HLA-typed donors) in an early data release. Study outcomes and limitations: Fewer N-insertions (relative to the approximately 700-donor mean) were reportedly seen in an Asian-associated ancestry cluster in a later analysis. Later analysis placed DRB1 highest and HLA-C lowest in TCR association rates, which differed by HLA locus.

In nominal health when sampled, donors likely had unrecorded immune exposures nonetheless. The CDR3 has 15 residues. Germline CDR1 and CDR2: SQVTM and ANQGSEA. The V end lost 5 bases, the J end lost 0 bases, and 15 bases lay between the germline ends. Primers for the PCR totalled 60 Vbeta and 13 Jbeta. The table came from immunoSEQ multiplex PCR; TCRdb's copy has only in-frame clones and leaves some out. The data contain 200,000 to 250,000 clones, approximately 79% of them seen just once; the ten biggest clones take up about 1.7%. Worth noting for this clone: Antigen: not known.

V usage is TRBV29-1 and J usage is TRBJ2-3, with TRBD2 as a possible D gene (7 bases). The origin of this receptor is a man aged 45-65 years in good health and CMV-seronegative. Sequenced sample: PBMCs. Here the CDR3 DNA reads TGCAGCGTTTGGGGGGCTAGCGGTAGCACAGATACGCAGTATTTT. This translates into CSVWGASGSTDTQYF.